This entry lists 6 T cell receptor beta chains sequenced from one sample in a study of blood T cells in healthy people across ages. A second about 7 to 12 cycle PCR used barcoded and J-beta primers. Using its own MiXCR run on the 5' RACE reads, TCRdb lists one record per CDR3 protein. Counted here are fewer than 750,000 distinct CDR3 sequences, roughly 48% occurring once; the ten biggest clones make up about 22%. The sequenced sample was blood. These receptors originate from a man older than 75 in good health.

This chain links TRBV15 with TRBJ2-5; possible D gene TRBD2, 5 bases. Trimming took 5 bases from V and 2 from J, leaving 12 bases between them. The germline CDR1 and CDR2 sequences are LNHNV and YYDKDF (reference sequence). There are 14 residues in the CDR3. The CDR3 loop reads CATSPRRNQETQYF. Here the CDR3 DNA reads TGTGCCACCAGCCCGAGGAGGAATCAAGAGACCCAGTACTTC.

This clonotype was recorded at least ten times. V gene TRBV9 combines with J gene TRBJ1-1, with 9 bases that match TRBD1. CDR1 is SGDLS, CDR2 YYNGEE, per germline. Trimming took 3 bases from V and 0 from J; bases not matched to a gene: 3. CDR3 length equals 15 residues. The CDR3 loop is CASSEGTGLNTEAFF. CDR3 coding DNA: TGTGCCAGCAGCGAGGGGACAGGGCTGAACACTGAAGCTTTCTTT.

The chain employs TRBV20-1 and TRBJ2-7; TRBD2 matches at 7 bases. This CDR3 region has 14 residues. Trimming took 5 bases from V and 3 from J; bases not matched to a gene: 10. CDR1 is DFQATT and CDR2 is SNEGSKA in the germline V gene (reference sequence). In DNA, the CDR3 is TGCAGTGCTGGAAGGATAGCGGGTGACTACGAGCAGTACTTC. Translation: CSAGRIAGDYEQYF.

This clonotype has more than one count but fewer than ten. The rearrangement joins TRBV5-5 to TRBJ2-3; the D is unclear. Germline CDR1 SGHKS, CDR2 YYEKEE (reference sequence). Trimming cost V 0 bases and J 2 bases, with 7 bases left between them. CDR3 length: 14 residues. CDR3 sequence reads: CASSLDLHTDTQYF. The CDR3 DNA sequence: TGTGCCAGCAGCTTGGACCTGCACACAGATACGCAGTATTTT.

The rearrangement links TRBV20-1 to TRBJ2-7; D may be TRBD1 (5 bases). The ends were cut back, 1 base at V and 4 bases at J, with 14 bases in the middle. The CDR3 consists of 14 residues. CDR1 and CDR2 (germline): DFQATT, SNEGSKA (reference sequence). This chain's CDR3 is CSARGRADLYEQYF. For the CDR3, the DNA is TGCAGTGCTAGAGGCAGGGCTGACCTGTACGAGCAGTACTTC.

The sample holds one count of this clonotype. CDR3 protein: CSVGEIAYNEQFF. In nucleotides, the CDR3 is TGCAGCGTTGGGGAGATTGCCTACAATGAGCAGTTCTTC. The V gene is TRBV29-1, the J gene TRBJ2-1, with a tentative D call TRBD2 (5 bases). This CDR3 has 13 residues. Germline V gene lookup returns CDR1 SQVTM and CDR2 ANQGSEA. V gave up 4 bases and J gave up 2 bases, with 9 bases separating them.